The 10 T cell receptor beta chains below were found in one sample sequenced in a study of control samples from healthy donors and cancer patients. Sequencing was performed with immunoSEQ multiplex PCR; in TCRdb, only in-frame clones are kept and a portion is missing. Here the sample spans approximately 220,000 clones, 90% to 95% being singletons. The sequenced sample consisted of blood. These receptors were collected from a man aged 50-60 years in good health.

This clone was picked up a small number of times. V and J are TRBV5-1 and TRBJ2-2; 10 nucleotides align to TRBD2. The CDR3 contains 17 residues. Germline CDR1 and CDR2: SGHRS and YFSETQ. J was trimmed by 1 base and V by 3 bases; bases with no gene match: 6. In DNA, the CDR3 is TGCGCCAGCAGCTCAGGCATAGCGGGGGGGAACACCGGGGAGCTGTTTTTT. This sequence encodes CASSSGIAGGNTGELFF.

The chain is built from TRBV19 and TRBJ1-5; a weak D match, TRBD1 (5 bases). The germline gives CDR1 LNHDA, CDR2 SQIVND (reference sequence). The V end was cut by 5 bases, the J end by 5 bases, with 16 bases between. The CDR3 is 15 amino acids. The CDR3 loop reads CASSDSGLGDQPQHF. Written as DNA, the CDR3 is TGTGCCAGTAGTGATTCAGGGTTGGGGGATCAGCCCCAGCATTTT. Combining the CDR3 with reference TRBV19 and TRBJ1-5 gives the whole variable domain DGGITQSPKYLFRKEGQNVTLSCEQNLNHDAMYWYRQDPGQGLRLIYYSQIVNDFQKGDIAEGYSVSREKKESFPLTVTSAQKNPTAFYLCASSDSGLGDQPQHFGDGTRLSIL.

This sequence joins TRBV6-6 and TRBJ1-5, with TRBD1 matching 7 bases. J gave up 2 bases and V 8 bases, and 3 bases lay outside the gene matches. CDR1 and CDR2 from the germline V gene are MNHNY and SVGAGI (reference sequence). The CDR3 has 13 amino acids. The CDR3, as DNA: TGTGCCAGCCTCGGACAGGGCAATCAGCCCCAGCATTTT. It codes for CASLGQGNQPQHF.

This clone was observed once. This chain uses TRBV6-5 with TRBJ1-2; tentative D call: TRBD1 (5 bases). Trimming took off 6 bases at V and 5 bases at J, with 16 bases between the two ends. The CDR3 totals 14 residues. Looked up from germline, CDR1 is MNHEY and CDR2 is SVGAGI. CDR3 in DNA: TGTGCCAGCAGCGAGGGACTTTCTGGTTATGGCTACACCTTC. Protein sequence: CASSEGLSGYGYTF.

The rearrangement links TRBV14 to TRBJ1-2; TRBD1 agrees at 7 bases. Germline V gene lookup returns CDR1 SGHDN and CDR2 FVKESK. This CDR3 has 14 amino acids. V was clipped by 3 bases and J by 6 bases; unmatched bases: 7. CDR3 nucleotide sequence: TGTGCCAGCAGCCAGGACAGGACCCGGCATGGCTACACCTTC. This gives the protein CASSQDRTRHGYTF.

J is TRBJ1-1 and V is TRBV5-5; D is ambiguous. V lost 1 base to trimming and J lost 5 bases, with 12 bases between them. Germline V lookup: CDR1 SGHKS, CDR2 YYEKEE (reference sequence). CDR3 length: 14 amino acids. CDR3 coding DNA: TGTGCCAGCAGCTTGTTGTTCATGGGGACTGAAGCTTTCTTT. This gives the protein CASSLLFMGTEAFF.

The chain joins TRBV11-2 to TRBJ1-1, with 7 bases fitting TRBD1. Unmatched junction bases numbered 5, after V lost 6 bases and J lost 7 bases. This CDR3 is built from 12 residues. In germline, CDR1 is SGHAT, CDR2 FQNNGV. The CDR3 loop reads CASRRTGLEAFF. CDR3 bases: TGTGCCAGCAGACGGACAGGTCTTGAAGCTTTCTTT.

The chain recombines TRBV9 with TRBJ2-7; tentative D call: TRBD2 (5 bases). From germline, CDR1 is SGDLS and CDR2 YYNGEE. The CDR3 runs to 14 residues. V lost 3 bases and J lost 0, with 10 bases in between. CDR3 DNA sequence: TGTGCCAGCAGCGCGGACTTGCCCTCCTACGAGCAGTACTTC. Amino acids: CASSADLPSYEQYF.

V gene TRBV9 combines with J gene TRBJ1-5, with D hard to call. Germline values: CDR1 SGDLS, CDR2 YYNGEE. The CDR3 loop spans 13 amino acids. V lost 0 bases, J lost 11 bases, and 12 bases lay in between. CDR3 in amino acids: CASSVGRVSAQHF. Here the CDR3 DNA reads TGTGCCAGCAGCGTAGGCCGAGTTTCGGCCCAGCATTTT.

The chain uses TRBV5-1 and TRBJ1-6, with D perhaps matching TRBD1 (5 bases). Germline V gene lookup returns CDR1 SGHRS and CDR2 YFSETQ. CDR3 size: 16 residues. The V end was cut by 0 bases, the J end by 7 bases, with 14 bases between. This chain's CDR3 is CASSLELSEGNSPLHF. CDR3 nucleotide sequence: TGCGCCAGCAGCTTGGAGTTGTCGGAGGGGAATTCACCCCTCCACTTT.